Following are 10 T cell receptor beta chains from one sample sequenced in a study of blood T cell repertoires in COVID-19. Sequencing was performed with immunoSEQ multiplex PCR; in TCRdb, only in-frame clones are kept and a portion is missing. The top ten clones hold around 1.1% of a sample with approximately 290,000 clones, 90% of them seen once. Specimen: PBMCs or T cells enriched from blood (not recorded which). Receptors were obtained from a woman younger than 45 who had recovered from COVID-19.

This chain connects TRBV9 to TRBJ2-3; D is uncertain. The V gene's germline CDR1 is SGDLS and CDR2 YYNGEE. The CDR3 is 15 residues long. Deletions cut 0 bases from V and 4 bases from J, with 12 bases between. The CDR3 nucleotides read TGTGCCAGCAGCGTAGCATCCGGGTGGGCAGATACGCAGTATTTT. Protein sequence: CASSVASGWADTQYF.

The chain couples TRBV11-2 to TRBJ2-3; a possible D gene is TRBD2 (6 bases). The CDR3 contains 14 residues. Deletions cut 2 bases from V and 4 bases from J, with 10 bases between. From germline, CDR1 is SGHAT and CDR2 FQNNGV. The CDR3 nucleotides are TGTGCCAGCAGCTTACACGGGAGTGCAGATACGCAGTATTTT. It specifies CASSLHGSADTQYF.

The chain employs TRBV28 and TRBJ2-1; a possible D gene is TRBD2 (6 bases). Germline loops: CDR1 MDHEN, CDR2 SYDVKM. Trimming cost V 1 base and J 5 bases, with 15 bases left between them. CDR3 length: 16 amino acids. For the CDR3, the DNA is TGTGCCAGCAGTTTATTACCGGGAGCAGGAGACAATGAGCAGTTCTTC. It translates to CASSLLPGAGDNEQFF.

The chain recombines TRBV15 with TRBJ2-1; 7 nucleotides agree with TRBD2. The CDR3 runs to 18 residues. J was trimmed by 1 base and V by 1 base; bases with no gene match: 10. Germline lookup yields CDR1 LNHNV and CDR2 YYDKDF (reference sequence). The CDR3, as DNA: TGTGCCACCAGCAGAGTACGTGGGAGCGGGAAATCCTACAATGAGCAGTTCTTC. Its protein product is CATSRVRGSGKSYNEQFF. Variable domain in full (rest from reference TRBV15 and TRBJ2-1): DAMVIQNPRYQVTQFGKPVTLSCSQTLNHNVMYWYQQKSSQAPKLLFHYYDKDFNNEADTPDNFQSRRPNTSFCFLDIRSPGLGDTAMYLCATSRVRGSGKSYNEQFFGPGTRLTVL.

The V and J genes are TRBV30 and TRBJ1-6; possible D gene TRBD1, 6 bases. The ends were cut back, 8 bases at V and 9 bases at J, with 17 bases in the middle. CDR3 size: 13 residues. CDR1 is GTSNPN, CDR2 SVGIG, per germline (reference sequence). The DNA for the CDR3 is TGTGCCGGGGGGGGGCAGTTCGGTTCACCCCTCCACTTT. Its protein is CAGGGQFGSPLHF.

The CDR3 DNA reads TGTGCCAGCAGCTTAGTACTTCGGGGCACTGAAGCTTTCTTT. This sequence encodes CASSLVLRGTEAFF. The chain is built from TRBV7-8 and TRBJ1-1; D is uncertain. The CDR3 sequence is 14 residues long. CDR1 and CDR2 from the germline V gene are SGHVS and FQNEAQ. With 1 base removed from V and 4 bases from J, the gap between germline ends came to 10 bases.

The chain has TRBV19 and TRBJ2-7; D is unresolved. V lost 1 base, J lost 1 base, and 5 bases lay in between. Germline CDR1 LNHDA, CDR2 SQIVND (reference sequence). The CDR3 has 13 residues. Here the CDR3 DNA reads TGTGCCAGTAGTATAGGACTTTCCTACGAGCAGTACTTC. Encoded protein: CASSIGLSYEQYF.

The chain joins TRBV5-1 to TRBJ2-1; perhaps TRBD1 as D (6 bases). The germline gives CDR1 SGHRS, CDR2 YFSETQ. The CDR3 contains 14 residues. V was clipped by 1 base and J by 6 bases, with 11 bases between them. The chain's CDR3 is CASSLKGVSNEQFF. The CDR3 nucleotides are TGCGCCAGCAGCTTGAAGGGGGTGTCCAATGAGCAGTTCTTC.

The sample holds a few counts of this clone. The chain combines TRBV30 with TRBJ1-2; D is unclear. The CDR3 runs 14 residues. CDR1 and CDR2 from the germline V gene are GTSNPN and SVGIG (reference sequence). V lost 2 bases to trimming and J lost 0 bases, with 10 bases between them. The CDR3 DNA reads TGTGCCTGGAGTACCCTTCTAGCTAACTATGGCTACACCTTC. Its translation is CAWSTLLANYGYTF.

The chain employs TRBV7-2 and TRBJ1-2; no definite D call. CDR3 length: 15 amino acids. Looked up from germline, CDR1 is SGHTA and CDR2 is FQGNSA. V was shortened by 5 bases and J by 1 base, with 14 bases between the two germline ends. The CDR3 coding sequence is TGTGCCAGCAGCCATAACAGTCCGTTTAACTATGGCTACACCTTC. It specifies CASSHNSPFNYGYTF.